A single sample is the source of the 17 T cell receptor beta chains below, sequenced in a study of CD8+CD57+ T cells in acquired aplastic anemia. Individuals selected for sequencing had exhibited CD8+CD57+ cell expansion on flow cytometry. The TCR beta profiling, which covered VDJ combination and CDR3 sequence, was carried out using genomic DNA as the template. TCRdb called the reads again in MiXCR, with one record for every CDR3 protein. This sample carries under 350,000 distinct CDR3 sequences, 56% of them seen once, and the ten largest clones take 1.3%. Sequenced sample: sorted CD4+, CD8+, or CD8+CD57+ T cells (not recorded which) from PBMCs. Receptor source: a human donor with aplastic anemia.

This sequence joins TRBV29-1 and TRBJ2-7, with 7 bases matching TRBD1. CDR1 SQVTM and CDR2 ANQGSEA come from the germline V gene. After removal of 4 bases from V and 5 bases from J, the junction contained 8 bases not matched to a gene. The CDR3 consists of 13 residues. As DNA, the CDR3 is TGCAGCGTTGCACCTACAGGGGCCCACGAGCAGTACTTC. Its translation: CSVAPTGAHEQYF.

This clonotype turned up a few times. This chain uses TRBV20-1 with TRBJ1-1; D unclear. Germline lookup yields CDR1 DFQATT and CDR2 SNEGSKA (reference sequence). Trimming pared 3 bases from V and 1 base from J, leaving 9 bases between. CDR3 size: 13 residues. The CDR3 spells CSASPIANTEAFF. In DNA, the CDR3 is TGCAGTGCTAGTCCGATCGCGAACACTGAAGCTTTCTTT.

This clonotype was observed at least ten times. CDR3 sequence reads: CASSFTRWGPEQFF. The CDR3 bases are TGTGCCAGCAGCTTCACTAGATGGGGTCCTGAGCAGTTCTTC. The chain combines TRBV5-6 with TRBJ2-1; a weak D match, TRBD2 (5 bases). The CDR3 has 14 residues. V lost 2 bases and J lost 9, with 15 bases in between. CDR1 SGHDT and CDR2 YYEEEE come from the germline V gene.

The chain is built from TRBV20-1 and TRBJ2-7; no clear D. The CDR3 length is 13 residues. CDR1 DFQATT and CDR2 SNEGSKA come from the germline V gene (reference sequence). V lost 2 bases to trimming and J lost 9 bases, with 17 bases between them. In nucleotides, the CDR3 is TGCAGTGCTAGAAACCCAGACAAGTGGTGGCAGTACTTC. This codes for CSARNPDKWWQYF.

The chain carries TRBV4-2 and TRBJ2-1; 10 bases agree with TRBD2. V dropped 4 bases and J dropped 5; count of bases not matched to a gene: 20. CDR3 size: 20 residues. Looked up from germline, CDR1 is LGHNA and CDR2 is YNFKEQ. The CDR3 bases are TGTGCCAGCAGCCTTTTCCTGATCGCGGGAACTAGCGGGAATCACAATGAGCAGTTCTTC. Translating gives CASSLFLIAGTSGNHNEQFF.

This clonotype has ten or more counts. The V gene is TRBV20-1, the J gene TRBJ2-6; D is possibly TRBD2 (6 bases). This CDR3 region has 17 residues. V lost 2 bases to trimming and J lost 0 bases, with 14 bases between them. Germline V lookup: CDR1 DFQATT, CDR2 SNEGSKA (reference sequence). CDR3 sequence (DNA): TGCAGTGCTAGACAGGCGGGACGACTCTCTGGGGCCAACGTCCTGACTTTC. Amino acid sequence: CSARQAGRLSGANVLTF.

V is TRBV9 and J is TRBJ2-2; no reliable D call. The CDR3 length is 14 residues. Per the germline V gene, CDR1 is SGDLS and CDR2 is YYNGEE. V lost 5 bases and J lost 5, with 13 bases in between. The CDR3 sequence is CASRARSATGELFF. CDR3 nucleotides: TGTGCCAGCAGGGCCCGGTCGGCAACCGGGGAGCTGTTTTTT.

V is TRBV6-1 and J is TRBJ1-2, with 8 bases matching TRBD1. Germline-derived CDR1 and CDR2 are MNHNS and SASEGT. Trimming removed 11 bases from V and 1 base from J; junction bases left unmatched: 12. CDR3 length: 15 amino acids. The CDR3 nucleotides read TGTGCCGGCTTTATGGGACAGGCATATAACTATGGCTACACCTTC. This gives the protein CAGFMGQAYNYGYTF.

In the case of this clonotype: One base away lies a much larger clone, so this may be a sequencing read error. The conserved phenylalanine or tryptophan is not found at the CDR3 terminus, so this likely reflects a read error. The chain recombines TRBV27 with TRBJ1-2; 7 bases fit TRBD1. CDR1 and CDR2 from the germline V gene are MNHEY and SMNVEV (reference sequence). Trimming at V came to 7 bases and at J to 5 bases, leaving 13 bases not matched to a gene. The CDR3 has 15 amino acids. CDR3 in amino acids: CASKHRQGGSYGYTS. DNA for the CDR3: TGTGCCAGCAAACACCGACAGGGAGGGTCTTATGGCTACACCTCC.

The chain links TRBV2 to TRBJ2-1; D may be TRBD1 (6 bases). Trimming left V 5 bases short and J 10 bases short, with 9 bases between. CDR1 and CDR2 (germline): SNHLY, FYNNEI. The CDR3 runs 11 residues. The DNA of the CDR3 is TGTGCCAGCAGTTTTACAGGGGAGCAGTTCTTC. Residues: CASSFTGEQFF.

This clonotype was detected only a few times. This may stem from a read error, because a much larger clone lies one nucleotide away. The CDR3 region has the DNA TGTGCCAGCAATGAGGTACAGTGTACCTATGGCTACACCTTC. Encoded protein: CASNEVQCTYGYTF. The chain joins TRBV6-1 to TRBJ1-2, with D hard to call. CDR3 size: 14 residues. Germline V gene lookup returns CDR1 MNHNS and CDR2 SASEGT. Trimming cost V 7 bases and J 4 bases, with 16 bases left between them.

Turning to this clonotype: Possible read error: a much larger clone is one base away. The rearrangement links TRBV6-1 to TRBJ1-4; TRBD1 matches 7 bases. Per the germline V gene, CDR1 is MNHNS and CDR2 is SASEGT. The CDR3 spans 14 residues. This CDR3 reads CGSSEDREIGKLFF. In DNA, the CDR3 is TGTGGCAGCAGTGAAGACAGGGAGATTGGGAAACTGTTTTTT.

The chain carries TRBV12-3 or TRBV12-4 and TRBJ1-2; 11 bases fit TRBD1. CDR3 size: 15 residues. The V gene end was trimmed by 8 bases and the J gene end by 1 base; junction bases not matched to a gene: 6. The CDR3 protein is CASLPGTGGNYGYTF. The DNA of the CDR3 is TGTGCCAGCCTACCAGGGACAGGGGGTAACTATGGCTACACCTTC.

This clonotype was observed many times. The gene calls are TRBV5-1 and TRBJ2-2, with D perhaps TRBD2 (6 bases). Germline assignment: CDR1 SGHRS and CDR2 YFSETQ. The CDR3 is 15 residues long. V shed 0 bases and J shed 5 bases, with 11 bases lying between them. The CDR3 DNA is TGCGCCAGCAGCTTGGCCTCTAGCGAGACCGGGGAGCTGTTTTTT. Translated: CASSLASSETGELFF.

This clonotype was seen more than once but under ten times. This rearrangement joins TRBV29-1 to TRBJ2-7; maybe TRBD2 (5 bases). Between the trimmed V and J ends, which lost 6 bases and 2 bases, there was a span of 14 bases. The CDR3 is 13 amino acids. Per the germline V gene, CDR1 is SQVTM and CDR2 is ANQGSEA. CDR3 DNA: TGCAGCGTCGAGGGCGGCTGGGCCTACGAGCAGTACTTC. It encodes CSVEGGWAYEQYF.

This clonotype was observed a handful of times. This chain connects TRBV29-1 to TRBJ2-3; TRBD2 matches 7 bases. Trimming at V came to 0 bases and at J to 3 bases, leaving 15 bases not matched to a gene. The CDR3 is made up of 18 amino acids. CDR1 is SQVTM, CDR2 ANQGSEA, per germline. The CDR3: CSVEDKAGRALRTDTQYF. The CDR3 nucleotides are TGCAGCGTTGAAGATAAAGCTGGGAGGGCTCTTAGGACAGATACGCAGTATTTT.

This clonotype was seen a single time. The chain links TRBV29-1 to TRBJ2-7, with 9 nucleotides matching TRBD2. Germline lookup yields CDR1 SQVTM and CDR2 ANQGSEA. V lost 1 base, J lost 2 bases, and 3 bases stayed unmatched. This CDR3 spans 14 amino acids. This CDR3 reads CSVEVAGATYEQYF. The CDR3 bases are TGCAGCGTTGAAGTAGCGGGAGCTACCTACGAGCAGTACTTC.